The entry that follows covers one T cell receptor beta chain sequence. Its recognized antigen is unknown. The input lacks base qualities; no much larger clone sits a single base away. The immunoSEQ Assay, a bias-controlled multiplex PCR, was used to amplify TCRbeta CDR3 regions from genomic DNA. The study's processing was this. The number of nucleated cells in each sample was estimated by amplification of reference gene primers within the assay. Sequence reads were collapsed and filtered to measure the absolute abundance of every unique TCRbeta CDR3 rearrangement. Productive Simpson clonality was computed per sample as the square root of Simpson's diversity index over productive rearrangements. TCRdb's version of the immuneACCESS table is confined to in-frame rearrangements and falls short of the full clone set. An unresolved V gene accounts for under half of the shortfall where checked; the remainder is of unknown origin. V and J calls and clone size are those listed in that table; D and trimming were worked out from the DNA. A total of some 240,000 clones appear in this sample, 80% to 90% of them only once. The ten largest account for roughly 3% of the sample.

The record originates from a study of blood T cell repertoires in COVID-19 (dated by TCRdb to about 2020). General notes on the study: Samples covering the acute and convalescent phases of COVID-19 were provided by collaborators in the United States, Italy and Spain. The prospective study material was composed of cDNA or gDNA derived from T cells, B-cell-depleted T cells, or PBMCs. The dataset comprised deeply sampled blood TCRbeta repertoires from subjects exposed to, actively infected with, or recovered from COVID-19. The repertoires were released in a freely available public database intended as a resource for research on the immune response to SARS-CoV-2. The samples were drawn from the first 160 participants of the ongoing ImmuneRACE study and from over a thousand subjects provided by 6 global collaborators. The sample metadata nearly always contained a de-identified subject ID, COVID-19 status, age in years and sex. HLA class I and class II types, where available, came from metadata supplied by the sample provider rather than from assay-based typing. Study-level results and caveats: The amount of clinical and demographic metadata varied by source and participant and was provided uncurated.

Participants in the prospective study were enrolled through a virtual design, were aged 18 to 89 years, and lived in under 25 United States geographic areas. In the prospective study, participants were assigned to cohorts based on the clinical history participants reported in a screening survey and a study questionnaire. Exposed participants had been in contact, within 2 weeks of entering the study, with a person who had a PCR-confirmed or clinician-diagnosed case of COVID-19. In the prospective study, mobile phlebotomists collected whole blood, serum and a nasopharyngeal or oropharyngeal swab from each participant. Over a roughly 2-month period, participants in the prospective study had the option of providing additional blood draws and questionnaires. Before DNA extraction, prospective study blood samples were shipped either frozen or at room temperature. The CDR3 spans 16 residues, from the cysteine through the phenylalanine. Only the CDR3 DNA is retained, 48 bases long and in frame from the first base. As encoded in the germline V gene, CDR1 is SGHRS while CDR2 is YFSETQ. V trim: 4 bases; J trim: 6 bases; unmatched bases: 9.

The chain was built from TRBV5-1 and TRBJ2-2; TRBD2 agrees with 10 junctional bases. This receptor was identified in a woman between 40 and 50 years old who had been exposed to COVID-19. Sequences were obtained from PBMCs or T cells enriched from blood (not recorded which). In nucleotide form, the sequence is TGCGCCAGCAGCGAAGCGGGACTAGCGCGGTCCGGGGAGCTGTTTTTT. Translated, it reads CASSEAGLARSGELFF.